These 2 T cell receptor beta chains were sequenced from one sample in a study of cytomegalovirus exposure and HLA in healthy donors. The PCR was carried out with 60 Vbeta primers and 13 Jbeta primers. Sequencing was performed with immunoSEQ multiplex PCR; in TCRdb, only in-frame clones are kept and a portion is missing. This table lists fewer than 150,000 clones. The sample consisted of PBMCs. Every receptor here comes from a woman aged 60-70 years in good health and CMV-seronegative.

V usage is TRBV5-1 and J usage is TRBJ2-7, with 7 bases that match TRBD1. J gave up 3 bases and V 4 bases, and 7 bases lay outside the gene matches. CDR1 is SGHRS, CDR2 YFSETQ, per germline. CDR3 length: 14 residues. CDR3 residues: CASSPGTDDYEQYF. The CDR3 DNA reads TGCGCCAGCAGCCCAGGGACAGATGACTACGAGCAGTACTTC.

The rearrangement links TRBV2 to TRBJ2-7; 10 bases match TRBD2. CDR1 SNHLY and CDR2 FYNNEI come from the germline V gene. This CDR3 spans 15 amino acids. The J segment lost 3 bases and the V segment lost 5 bases, leaving 7 bases of the junction unmatched. The CDR3 DNA sequence: TGTGCCAGCAGTCTGGAGGCTAGCGGGGGCTACGAGCAGTACTTC. It specifies CASSLEASGGYEQYF.